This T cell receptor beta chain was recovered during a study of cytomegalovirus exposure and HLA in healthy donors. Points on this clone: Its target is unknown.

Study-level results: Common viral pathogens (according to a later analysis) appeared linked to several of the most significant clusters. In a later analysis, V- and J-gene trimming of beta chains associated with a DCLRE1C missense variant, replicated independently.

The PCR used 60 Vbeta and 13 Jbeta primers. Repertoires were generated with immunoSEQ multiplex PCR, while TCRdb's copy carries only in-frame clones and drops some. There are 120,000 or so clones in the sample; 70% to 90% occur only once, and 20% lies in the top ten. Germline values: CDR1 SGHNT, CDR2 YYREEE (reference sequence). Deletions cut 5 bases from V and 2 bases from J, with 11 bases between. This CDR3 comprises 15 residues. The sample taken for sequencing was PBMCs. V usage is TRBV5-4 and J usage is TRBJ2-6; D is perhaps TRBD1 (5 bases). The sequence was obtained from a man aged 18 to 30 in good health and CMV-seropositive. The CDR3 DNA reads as TGTGCCAGCAGGTGGGAAGGGGCTGGGGCCAACGTCCTGACTTTC. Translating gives CASRWEGAGANVLTF.